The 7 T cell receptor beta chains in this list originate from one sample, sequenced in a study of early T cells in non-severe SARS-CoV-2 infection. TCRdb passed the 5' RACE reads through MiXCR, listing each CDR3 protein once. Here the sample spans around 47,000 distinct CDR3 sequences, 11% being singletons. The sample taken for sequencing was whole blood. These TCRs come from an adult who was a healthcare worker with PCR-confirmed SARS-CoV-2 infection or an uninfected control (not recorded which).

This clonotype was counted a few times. CDR3 amino acids: CASSLGLARQFF. CDR3 sequence (DNA): TGTGCCAGCAGCTTAGGGTTGGCTCGACAGTTCTTC. The chain joins TRBV7-3 to TRBJ2-1, with D unclear. Germline loops: CDR1 SGHTA, CDR2 FQGTGA. CDR3 length: 12 amino acids. Deletions cut 2 bases from V and 13 bases from J, with 12 bases between. The variable domain in full, completed from reference TRBV7-3 and TRBJ2-1, reads GAGVSQTPSNKVTEKGKYVELRCDPISGHTALYWYRQSLGQGPEFLIYFQGTGAADDSGLPNDRFFAVRPEGSVSTLKIQRTERGDSAVYLCASSLGLARQFFGPGTRLTVL.

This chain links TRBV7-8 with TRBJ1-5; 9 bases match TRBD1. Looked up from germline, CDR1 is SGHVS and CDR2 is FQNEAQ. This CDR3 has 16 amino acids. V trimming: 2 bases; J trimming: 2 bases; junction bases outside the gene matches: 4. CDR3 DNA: TGTGCCAGCAGCTTACTCCGACAGGGGGGCAATCAGCCCCAGCATTTT. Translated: CASSLLRQGGNQPQHF. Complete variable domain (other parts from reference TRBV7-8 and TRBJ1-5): GAGVSQSPRYKVAKRGQDVALRCDPISGHVSLFWYQQALGQGPEFLTYFQNEAQLDKSGLPSDRFFAERPEGSVSTLKIQRTQQEDSAVYLCASSLLRQGGNQPQHFGDGTRLSIL.

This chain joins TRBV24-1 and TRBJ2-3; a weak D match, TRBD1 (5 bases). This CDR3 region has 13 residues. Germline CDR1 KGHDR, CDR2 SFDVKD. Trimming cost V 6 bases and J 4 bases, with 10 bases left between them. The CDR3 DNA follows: TGTGCCACCAGTCAGGGAAATGCAGATACGCAGTATTTT. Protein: CATSQGNADTQYF.

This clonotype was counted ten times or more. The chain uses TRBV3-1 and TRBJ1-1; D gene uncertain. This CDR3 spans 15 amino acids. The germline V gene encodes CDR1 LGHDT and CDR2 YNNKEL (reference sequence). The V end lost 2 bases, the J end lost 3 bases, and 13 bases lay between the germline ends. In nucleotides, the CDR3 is TGTGCCAGCAGCCAATCTGAGGGTAGGGACACTGAAGCTTTCTTT. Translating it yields CASSQSEGRDTEAFF.

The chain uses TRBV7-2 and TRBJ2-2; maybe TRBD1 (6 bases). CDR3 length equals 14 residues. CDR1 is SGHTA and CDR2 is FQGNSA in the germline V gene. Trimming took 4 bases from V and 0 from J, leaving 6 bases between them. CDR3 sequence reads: CASSYRANTGELFF. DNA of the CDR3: TGTGCCAGCAGCTACAGGGCGAACACCGGGGAGCTGTTTTTT.

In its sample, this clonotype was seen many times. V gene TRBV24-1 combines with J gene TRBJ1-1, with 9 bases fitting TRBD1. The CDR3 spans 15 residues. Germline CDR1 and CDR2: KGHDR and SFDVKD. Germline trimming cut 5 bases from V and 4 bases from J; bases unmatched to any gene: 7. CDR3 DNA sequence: TGTGCCACCAGTGGAATCGGACAGGGGTCCACTGAAGCTTTCTTT. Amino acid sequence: CATSGIGQGSTEAFF.

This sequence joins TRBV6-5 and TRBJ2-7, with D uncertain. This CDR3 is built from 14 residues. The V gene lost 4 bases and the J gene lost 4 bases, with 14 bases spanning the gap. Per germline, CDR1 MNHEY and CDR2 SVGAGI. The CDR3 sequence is CASSLGTNFYEQYF. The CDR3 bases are TGTGCCAGCAGTTTGGGCACCAATTTTTACGAGCAGTACTTC.